The 14 T cell receptor beta chains presented below share a single source sample, sequenced in a study of early T cells in non-severe SARS-CoV-2 infection. Each CDR3 protein gets one entry after TCRdb re-called the 5' RACE reads with MiXCR. The sample contains 120,000 or so distinct CDR3 sequences, over 9.5% of which appear only once. The sequencing used whole blood, collected at baseline. These receptor sequences come from an adult who was a healthcare worker with PCR-confirmed SARS-CoV-2 infection or an uninfected control (not recorded which).

This clonotype was detected only a few times. This chain links TRBV11-2 with TRBJ2-3; D remains ambiguous. CDR3 length equals 15 residues. V gave up 10 bases and J gave up 6 bases, with 23 bases separating them. In germline, CDR1 is SGHAT, CDR2 FQNNGV. In DNA, the CDR3 is TGTGCCACGAAGAAGGCCCTAGGGTTTGGGGATACGCAGTATTTT. As protein: CATKKALGFGDTQYF.

The rearrangement links TRBV7-9 to TRBJ2-1; D not certain. The germline gives CDR1 SEHNR, CDR2 FQNEAQ (reference sequence). Trimming removed 3 bases from V and 2 bases from J, with 8 bases in between. The CDR3 spans 14 residues. The CDR3 loop reads CASSLPGPYNEQFF. CDR3 DNA sequence: TGTGCCAGCAGCTTGCCAGGACCCTACAATGAGCAGTTCTTC.

The chain has TRBV2 and TRBJ2-4, with a tentative D call TRBD2 (7 bases). Trimming shortened V by 7 bases and J by 6 bases, and 13 bases separated the two germline ends. The CDR3 spans 13 residues. Germline values: CDR1 SNHLY, CDR2 FYNNEI. CDR3 in DNA: TGTGCCAGCAAGGGGGAGGGAATAAACATTCAGTACTTC. Its translation is CASKGEGINIQYF. Based on the CDR3 plus reference TRBV2 and TRBJ2-4, the full variable domain is EPEVTQTPSHQVTQMGQEVILRCVPISNHLYFYWYRQILGQKVEFLVSFYNNEISEKSEIFDDQFSVERPDGSNFTLKIRSTKLEDSAMYFCASKGEGINIQYFGAGTRLSVL.

This clonotype was seen more than once but under ten times. The chain is built from TRBV4-1 and TRBJ1-1, with TRBD1 as a possible D gene (6 bases). Trimming took 3 bases from V and 4 from J, leaving 9 bases between them. The CDR3 runs to 13 residues. Germline V CDR1 and CDR2: MGHRA, YSYEKL. Here the CDR3 DNA reads TGCGCCAGCAGCCAGGGGGCGGGCACTGAAGCTTTCTTT. Protein: CASSQGAGTEAFF.

This sequence joins TRBV12-3 or TRBV12-4 and TRBJ2-5, with D perhaps TRBD1 (6 bases). V lost 7 bases and J 1 base, leaving 16 bases between the germline ends. The CDR3 is made up of 15 amino acids. CDR3 nucleotide sequence: TGTGCCAGCATCAAAATAGGGGGTGTCCAAGAGACCCAGTACTTC. Amino acids: CASIKIGGVQETQYF.

This clonotype was recorded at least ten times. V usage is TRBV7-2 and J usage is TRBJ1-1; tentative D call: TRBD1 (6 bases). CDR1 and CDR2 (germline): SGHTA, FQGNSA. Trimming left V 5 bases short and J 1 base short, with 11 bases between. The CDR3 has 14 amino acids. CDR3 loop: CASSLRQENTEAFF. DNA of the CDR3: TGTGCCAGCAGCCTACGACAGGAGAACACTGAAGCTTTCTTT.

This clonotype was picked up a small number of times. The chain joins TRBV2 to TRBJ1-2; D ambiguous. The germline V gene encodes CDR1 SNHLY and CDR2 FYNNEI. The CDR3 loop spans 13 amino acids. V was cut by 6 bases and J by 0 bases, with 8 bases left in between. The CDR3 loop is CASSSSANYGYTF. The CDR3 DNA is TGTGCCAGCAGCTCAAGCGCTAACTATGGCTACACCTTC. Drawing the rest from reference TRBV2 and TRBJ1-2, the complete variable domain is EPEVTQTPSHQVTQMGQEVILRCVPISNHLYFYWYRQILGQKVEFLVSFYNNEISEKSEIFDDQFSVERPDGSNFTLKIRSTKLEDSAMYFCASSSSANYGYTFGSGTRLTVV.

The CDR3 coding sequence is TGCAGTGCTATACGAGCGGGAGTCACTGAGCAGTACTTC. It encodes CSAIRAGVTEQYF. This rearrangement joins TRBV20-1 to TRBJ2-7; 8 nucleotides align to TRBD2. The V gene end was trimmed by 4 bases and the J gene end by 7 bases; junction bases not matched to a gene: 9. The CDR3 consists of 13 residues. The V gene's germline CDR1 is DFQATT and CDR2 SNEGSKA (reference sequence).

At least ten counts were recorded for this clonotype. The chain recombines TRBV29-1 with TRBJ1-1, with 7 bases lining up with TRBD1. The CDR3 sequence is 13 residues long. Germline V lookup: CDR1 SQVTM, CDR2 ANQGSEA. V lost 6 bases, J lost 4 bases, and 8 bases stayed unmatched. CDR3 nucleotide sequence: TGCAGCGTCCATGACAGGGAGGGCACTGAAGCTTTCTTT. Amino acid sequence: CSVHDREGTEAFF.

This clonotype showed up many times. The chain recombines TRBV5-1 with TRBJ2-3; D perhaps matches TRBD2 (5 bases). Germline CDR1 SGHRS, CDR2 YFSETQ. The V gene lost 0 bases and the J gene lost 1 base, with 9 bases spanning the gap. This CDR3 comprises 15 residues. The CDR3 sequence: CASSLDGVGTDTQYF. CDR3 coding DNA: TGCGCCAGCAGCTTGGACGGGGTGGGCACAGATACGCAGTATTTT.

This clonotype came up a few times. This chain links TRBV29-1 with TRBJ1-1, with 8 bases matching TRBD1. The CDR3 extends over 12 amino acids. Losses at the gene ends were 5 bases for V and 7 bases for J; bases not matched to a gene: 6. CDR1 and CDR2 (germline): SQVTM, ANQGSEA. The CDR3 region is CSVSKTGVEAFF. CDR3 DNA sequence: TGCAGCGTTTCCAAGACAGGGGTTGAAGCTTTCTTT.

CDR3: CASSRHVGGMNTEAFF. The CDR3 DNA follows: TGTGCCAGCAGCCGCCATGTAGGTGGGATGAACACTGAAGCTTTCTTT. The J gene is TRBJ1-1, the V gene TRBV14, with D hard to call. Germline V gene data show CDR1 as SGHDN and CDR2 as FVKESK. Trimming stripped 4 bases from V and 0 bases from J, with 15 bases between. The CDR3 consists of 16 residues.

This CDR3 reads CASSFTGTGADTQYF. The CDR3 DNA is TGCGCCAGCAGCTTCACCGGGACAGGGGCTGATACGCAGTATTTT. The rearrangement uses TRBV5-1 and TRBJ2-3; 10 positions match TRBD1. The CDR3 extends over 15 amino acids. V lost 2 bases and J lost 6; bases outside the gene matches: 6. CDR1 and CDR2 (germline): SGHRS, YFSETQ.

This chain uses TRBV7-2 with TRBJ2-7, with D perhaps matching TRBD1 (5 bases). The CDR3 has 15 residues. In germline, CDR1 is SGHTA, CDR2 FQGNSA. Trimming removed 3 bases at V and 1 base at J, with 13 bases between. In DNA, the CDR3 is TGTGCCAGCAGCTTCTTATCGACAGATTCCTACGAGCAGTACTTC. Protein sequence: CASSFLSTDSYEQYF.